This TCR beta chain emerged from a study of blood T cell repertoires in COVID-19. In the study overall: The United States, Italy and Spain supplied acute and convalescent COVID-19 samples.

In the source study's methods: The authors estimated nucleated cell counts from reference gene primer amplification. Sequenced by immunoSEQ multiplex PCR; TCRdb stores in-frame clones only, minus some. V, J and clone size derive from that table, while D and trimming were established from the DNA sequence. This sample has about 270,000 clones, with around 82% found just once. Specimen: peripheral blood. This clonotype originated in a woman under 30 with acute or convalescent COVID-19.

The chain's CDR3 is CASSLAMDRGYGYTF. The CDR3 DNA follows: TGTGCCAGCAGCTTAGCGATGGACAGGGGGTATGGCTACACCTTC. This chain uses TRBV13 with TRBJ1-2, with TRBD1 identical over 10 bases. This CDR3 is 15 amino acids long. Trimming removed 1 base from V and 5 bases from J; junction bases left unmatched: 4. Germline V gives CDR1 PRHDT, CDR2 FYEKMQ (reference sequence).